This T cell receptor (beta chain) was sequenced in a study of T cell responses to AZD1222 COVID-19 vaccine (dated by TCRdb to about 2021). At the level of the whole study: AZD1222 recipients given second doses at about 4 weeks or at about 12 weeks were pooled, since spike-specific TCR depth and breadth were not found to differ between the two schedules. TCR sequencing was performed for 230 to 250 trial participants, of whom around 210 were given two doses of AZD1222 and approximately 25 were given two doses of MenACWY control vaccine. Trial participants were enrolled by age into 18-55, 56-69 and 70-plus year subgroups, with 148, 28 and 57 TCR-sequenced participants respectively.

The label giving this sample's time point can be read as: baseline before first vaccination. Vaccinee samples came from UK trials COV001 and COV002, including a single-blind randomized controlled phase 2/3 trial of AZD1222 (ChAdOx1 nCoV-19) in healthy adults. For TCRbeta chain sequencing, PBMC samples from trial participants were taken at day 0 and at day 28 after the second dose. The CDR3 regions of human TCRbeta chains were subjected to immunosequencing. Per the source publication's procedure: Repertoire TCRs were matched against a reference library of SARS-CoV-2-specific TCRs generated with the MIRA antigen-specificity platform. Breadth meant the fraction of unique TCRs that were SARS-CoV-2-associated, whereas depth meant the fraction of total T cells that were SARS-CoV-2-associated. Each spike-specific TCR was assigned to its reactive spike region and to a CD4 or CD8 class using the MIRA data. Log10-transformed breadth and depth values were compared by one-way ANOVA with Sidak's multiple comparisons tests. The immuneACCESS repertoire file appears here via TCRdb, limited to in-frame rearrangements. These files lack a portion of the clones; in checked studies, under half of the deficit traces to unresolved V genes, and the cause of the others is not known. D and trimming come from the DNA, and the V and J calls and clone size come from that table. The sample table shows 90,000 to 140,000 clones, and over 80% are seen once. 4% to 6% of the sample belongs to the ten largest clones.

V is reduced by 10 bases and J by 11 bases, leaving a spacing of 26 bases between them. The CDR3, from cysteine to phenylalanine, totals 14 residues. Only the CDR3 portion is preserved as DNA: 42 bases, with reading frame beginning at the first base. The germline V gene provides CDR1 ENHRY and CDR2 SYGVKD. Findings and caveats that apply to the study as a whole: Nearly half of unique spike-specific TCRs reportedly recognized epitopes outside regions mutated in the B.1.351 and B.1.1.7 variants. The whole spike protein was spanned by vaccine-associated CD4 TCRs, and dominant responses were seen in regions 160-218 and 743-854. Most participants were white British and females outnumbered males, and the authors suggested that clonal diversity may have been underestimated. After two AZD1222 doses, both the breadth and the depth of spike-specific TCRs were significantly higher than at day 0 and than in MenACWY recipients. Conclusions about previously exposed vaccinees were limited because only five to seven AZD1222 recipients were SARS-CoV-2 seropositive at baseline. The 56-69-year group was small, and its depth increase did not reach significance, likely because of low power. Because no day 14 peak-response samples were available, repertoires were characterized only after the peak T cell response.

For this clone: The specificity of this receptor is unknown. Within one base of it there is no much larger clone, and no base qualities were kept.

This sequence uses TRBV10-3 and TRBJ1-1, with the D gene not confidently named. Sequencing used peripheral blood, obtained on day 0 of AZD1222 vaccination. The clonotype originates from an adult in good health. At the DNA level, the sequence is TGTGCCAGCAACCAAGATGGATCCCTCCGTCGCGCTTTCTTT. Its translation reads: CASNQDGSLRRAFF.